Below are 17 T cell receptor beta chains sequenced from a single sample in a study of CD8+ T cells in alopecia areata. Cells that came from pooled cutaneous lymph nodes were sorted using CD4, CD8alpha, NKG2D, NKG2ACE and other markers. It was cDNA, reverse transcribed from extracted RNA, that served as the sequencing template. Some clones are missing from TCRdb's copy, which holds only in-frame ones; the method was immunoSEQ multiplex PCR. This set yields 200,000 to 300,000 clones and no singletons; the top ten hold 1.2%. The sample consisted of CD4+ T cells sorted from a lymph node. The source is a C3H/HeJ mouse with alopecia areata. The mouse line has the MHC haplotype H2-k.

A few counts support this clone. Gene labels here are mouse ones. The read ends 4 residues shy of where the CDR3 ends; the end is completed using the germline J gene. V usage is TRBV31 and J usage is TRBJ2-2; 9 nucleotides agree with TRBD1. The CDR3 contains 16 residues. Germline trimming cut 3 bases from V and 5 bases from J; bases unmatched to any gene: 10. The germline V gene encodes CDR1 GKSSPN and CDR2 SITVG. This chain's CDR3 is CAWSRPGTGTTGQLYF. CDR3 DNA (partial): TGTGCCTGGAGCCGTCCCGGGACAGGGACGACCGGG.

There are a few counts of this clone. Gene names and germline refer to mouse. The CDR3 goes on 4 residues after the read ends, and that part is filled in from the germline J gene. The same CDR3 arises from other DNA sequences in this sample as well. V is TRBV13-3 and J is TRBJ2-3; 12 nucleotides agree with TRBD2. The CDR3 sequence is 14 residues long. V was clipped by 5 bases and J by 3 bases; unmatched bases: 1. Germline CDR1 is NNHDY and CDR2 is SYVADS. CDR3 DNA (partial): TGTGCCAGCAGAGGACTGGGGGGGGCAGAA. It specifies CASRGLGGAE. The entire CDR3 reads CASRGLGGAETLYF.

As to this clone: Gene names and germline refer to mouse. The read ends 4 residues shy of where the CDR3 ends; the end is completed using the germline J gene. The sample contains more than one DNA sequence encoding this CDR3. The rearrangement uses TRBV5 and TRBJ2-3; 10 bases line up with TRBD2. The CDR3 runs to 16 residues. With 0 bases clipped from V and 2 bases from J, the junction kept 2 bases outside the gene matches. Germline V gene sequence: CDR1 LGHNA, CDR2 YNLKQL (reference sequence). The CDR3 spells CASSQDWGGDAETLYF. The sequenced part of the CDR3 DNA is TGTGCCAGCAGCCAAGACTGGGGGGGCGATGCAGAA.

Concerning this clone itself: Gene names and germline match the mouse. Read data end 4 residues before the CDR3 end; the end is taken from the germline J gene. Other DNA sequences in the same sample also yield this CDR3. This chain connects TRBV13-1 to TRBJ2-7, with D maybe TRBD1 (7 bases). V shed 0 bases and J shed 0 bases, with 13 bases lying between them. The CDR3 contains 16 residues. The V gene's germline CDR1 is NSHNY and CDR2 SYGAGN. The CDR3 DNA, read in part, is TGTGCCAGCAGTGATGCAGGGGGGAGGAGCTCCTAT. This gives the protein CASSDAGGRSSY. The entire CDR3 is CASSDAGGRSSYEQYF.

In regard to this clone: Mouse germline and gene names are used. The sequenced fragment ends 4 residues before the CDR3 boundary, so the rest is inferred from the germline J gene. The chain carries TRBV13-1 and TRBJ1-2, with 12 bases fitting TRBD1. V dropped 5 bases and J dropped 0; count of bases not matched to a gene: 2. CDR1 is NSHNY, CDR2 SYGAGN, per germline. This CDR3 is built from 15 residues. The CDR3 loop reads CASRGTGGSNSDYTF. The sequenced part of the CDR3 DNA is TGTGCCAGCAGAGGGACAGGGGGCTCAAACTCC.

For this clone: Gene names refer to mouse genes. This CDR3 is CTCSADWTKNTLYF. CDR3 DNA, as far as it was read: TGCACCTGCAGTGCAGATTGGACAAAAAAC. The chain joins TRBV1 to TRBJ2-4, with D possibly being TRBD1 (5 bases). The CDR3 extends 4 residues past the end of the read, so its final part is completed from the germline J gene. The CDR3 has 14 amino acids. Germline CDR1 reads NSQYPW; CDR2 reads LRSPGD (reference sequence).

This clone was observed many times. These gene names are mouse names. The read ends 4 residues early relative to the CDR3; the germline J gene fills the gap. The J gene is TRBJ2-7, the V gene TRBV5; the D is unclear. The germline V gene encodes CDR1 LGHNA and CDR2 YNLKQL (reference sequence). This CDR3 is 10 amino acids long. The part of the CDR3 DNA that was read is TGTGCCAGCAGCCAAGAT. Its protein is CASSQD. The full CDR3 sequence reads CASSQDEQYF.

This clone has just a few counts. All gene names here are mouse names. The CDR3 goes on 4 residues after the read ends, and that part is filled in from the germline J gene. The V gene is TRBV1, the J gene TRBJ2-2; unclear D gene. This CDR3 has 12 amino acids. Germline V lookup: CDR1 NSQYPW, CDR2 LRSPGD (reference sequence). CDR3 bases read: TGCCCCCCCCCAGCAAACACCGGG. Translated, it gives CPPPANTG. The CDR3 in full is CPPPANTGQLYF.

As regards this clone: Gene names refer to mouse genes. Read data end 4 residues before the CDR3 end; the end is taken from the germline J gene. The V call is TRBV17, the J call TRBJ1-1, with 7 bases that match TRBD1. The ends lost 5 bases at V and 0 bases at J; junction bases unmatched: 6. The CDR3 is 15 residues long. CDR1 is MNHDT, CDR2 YYDKIL, per germline. The part of the CDR3 DNA that was read is TGTGCTAGCAGTCCGTCCGGGACAGCAAACACA. As protein: CASSPSGTANT. In full, the CDR3 reads CASSPSGTANTEVFF.

Concerning this clone: The gene names given are mouse names. Read data end 4 residues before the CDR3 end; the end is taken from the germline J gene. The chain couples TRBV13-2 to TRBJ1-2; D gene ambiguous. CDR3 length: 13 amino acids. CDR1 and CDR2 from the germline V gene are NNHNN and SYGAGS (reference sequence). V was cut by 1 base and J by 1 base, with 5 bases left in between. CDR3: CASGDPRNSDYTF. The sequenced part of the CDR3 DNA is TGTGCCAGCGGTGATCCCAGAAACTCC.

About this clone itself: Gene names follow the mouse nomenclature. CDR3 DNA, as far as it was read: TGTGCCAGCAGCCAAGGACAGGGACCGCCC. This sequence encodes CASSQGQGPP. The whole CDR3 is CASSQGQGPPLYF. The V call is TRBV5, the J call TRBJ1-6; TRBD1 matches 7 bases. The CDR3 end lies 3 residues beyond the end of the read and is filled in from the germline J gene. TRBJ1-6 is filed as an ORF, its function uncertain. Germline V gene sequence: CDR1 LGHNA, CDR2 YNLKQL (reference sequence). V dropped 1 base and J dropped 11; count of bases not matched to a gene: 2. CDR3 length equals 13 residues.

A few counts support this clone. Gene names and germline match the mouse. The missing CDR3 end, 4 residues past where the read stops, is filled in from the germline J gene. The chain combines TRBV13-3 with TRBJ2-5; TRBD1 is a possible D gene (6 bases). The V gene's germline CDR1 is NNHDY and CDR2 SYVADS. The V and J ends lost 3 bases and 2 bases respectively, with 10 bases between them. The CDR3 loop spans 14 amino acids. Partial CDR3 DNA: TGTGCCAGCAGTGCAGGGGCCCTCCAAGAC. Translation: CASSAGALQD. From start to end, the CDR3 is CASSAGALQDTQYF.

This clone was recorded many times. The genes are named according to mouse. The read falls 4 residues short of the CDR3 end, and the missing part is taken from the germline J gene. In the same sample, other DNA sequences code for this CDR3. The chain couples TRBV5 to TRBJ2-1; 8 nucleotides line up with TRBD2. Germline trimming cut 2 bases from V and 1 base from J; bases unmatched to any gene: 1. The CDR3 runs to 15 residues. Germline CDR1 LGHNA, CDR2 YNLKQL (reference sequence). The chain's CDR3 is CASSQNWGNYAEQFF. The CDR3 DNA, read in part, is TGTGCCAGCAGCCAAAACTGGGGGAACTATGCT.

This clone was seen a handful of times. The genes and germline here are from mouse. From the germline J gene comes the end of the CDR3, since the read stops 4 residues before it. The rearrangement links TRBV13-3 to TRBJ1-2, with 10 positions matching TRBD1. The CDR3 totals 14 residues. Germline-derived CDR1 and CDR2 are NNHDY and SYVADS. V lost 5 bases and J lost 1; bases outside the gene matches: 2. The CDR3 sequence is CASRGTGVNSDYTF. The covered CDR3 bases are TGTGCCAGCAGGGGGACAGGGGTAAACTCC.

This clone occurred a few times. The gene names given are mouse names. The CDR3 end is not reached by the read, which stops 4 residues before it; the germline J gene fills it in. The identical CDR3 is also encoded by other nucleotide sequences in the sample. This rearrangement joins TRBV1 to TRBJ2-5; the D gene is possibly TRBD1 (6 bases). This CDR3 is built from 13 residues. The germline gives CDR1 NSQYPW, CDR2 LRSPGD (reference sequence). Trimming took off 4 bases at V and 2 bases at J, with 7 bases between the two ends. The CDR3 spells CTCSDRVQDTQYF. The CDR3 bases that were read are TGCACCTGCAGTGACAGGGTCCAAGAC.

Only a few counts were recorded for this clone. All gene names here are mouse names. From the germline J gene comes the end of the CDR3, since the read stops 4 residues before it. The V and J genes are TRBV19 and TRBJ1-1; no definite D call. Germline CDR1 FNHDT, CDR2 SITEND (reference sequence). CDR3 length: 13 amino acids. The V gene lost 2 bases and the J gene lost 1 base, with 6 bases spanning the gap. The CDR3 loop reads CASSIYKNTEVFF. The sequenced part of the CDR3 DNA is TGTGCCAGCAGTATCTACAAAAACACA. Filled out from reference TRBV19 and TRBJ1-1, the complete variable domain reads GGIITQTPKFLIGQEGQKLTLKCQQNFNHDTMYWYRQDSGKGLRLIYYSITENDLQKGDLSEGYDASREKKSSFSLTVTSAQKNEMAVFLCASSIYKNTEVFFGKGTRLTVV.

This clone occurred a few times. Gene and germline names: mouse. The read comes to an end 4 residues before the CDR3 does, leaving the germline J gene to fill in the end. Other DNA sequences in this specimen translate into the identical CDR3. The rearrangement uses TRBV1 and TRBJ2-1, with 8 bases that match TRBD1. The germline V gene encodes CDR1 NSQYPW and CDR2 LRSPGD (reference sequence). CDR3 length: 14 residues. Unmatched junction bases numbered 0, after V lost 4 bases and J lost 1 base. CDR3 DNA, as far as it was read: TGCACCTGCAGTGACAGGGGGAACTATGCT. The encoded protein is CTCSDRGNYA. In full, the CDR3 is CTCSDRGNYAEQFF.